The clone carrying this TCR beta chain was seen a handful of times. V shed 3 bases and J 7 bases; nucleotides not matched to a gene: 7. The V gene's germline CDR1 is WNHNN and CDR2 SYGVQD (reference sequence). CDR3 size: 14 residues. The method was immunoSEQ multiplex PCR; TCRdb's version includes in-frame clones alone and lacks a portion of them. Altogether about 93,000 clones are present, roughly 91% being singletons, with the ten largest covering approximately 1.6%. The data belong to a study of T cell changes during pregnancy in multiple sclerosis. The TCR sequence derives from a female donor in good health, enrolled as a control in a pregnancy study. The rearrangement joins TRBV10-1 to TRBJ1-1; 8 bases map to TRBD1. The sequencing here drew on peripheral blood, taken after pregnancy. CDR3 nucleotides: TGCGCCAGCAGTGAAATGGACAGGGTTCATGAAGCTTTCTTT. It translates to CASSEMDRVHEAFF.